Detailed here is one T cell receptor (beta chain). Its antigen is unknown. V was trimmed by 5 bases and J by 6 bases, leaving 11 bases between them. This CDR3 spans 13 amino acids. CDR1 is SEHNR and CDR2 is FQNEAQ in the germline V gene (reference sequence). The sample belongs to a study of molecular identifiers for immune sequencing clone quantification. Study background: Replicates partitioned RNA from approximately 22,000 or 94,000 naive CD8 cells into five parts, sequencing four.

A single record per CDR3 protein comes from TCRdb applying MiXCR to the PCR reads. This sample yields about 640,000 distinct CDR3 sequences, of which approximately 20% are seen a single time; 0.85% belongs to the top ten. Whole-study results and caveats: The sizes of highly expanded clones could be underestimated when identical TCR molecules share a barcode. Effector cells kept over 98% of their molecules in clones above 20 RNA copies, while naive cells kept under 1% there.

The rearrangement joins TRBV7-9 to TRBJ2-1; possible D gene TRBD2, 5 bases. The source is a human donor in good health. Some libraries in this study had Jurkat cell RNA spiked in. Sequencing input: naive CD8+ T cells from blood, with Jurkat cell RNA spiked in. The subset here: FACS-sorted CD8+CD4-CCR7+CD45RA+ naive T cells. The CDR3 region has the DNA TGTGCCAGCAGCCACCCGGGGAGCAATGAGCAGTTCTTC. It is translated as CASSHPGSNEQFF.